These T cell receptor beta chains were read from a single sample in a study of blood T cell repertoires in COVID-19. Produced via immunoSEQ multiplex PCR; TCRdb's table is partial and in-frame only. The data hold roughly 68,000 clones, with around nine tenths observed a single time. The sequenced sample consisted of peripheral blood. Source of these receptors: a man over 45 with active COVID-19. Each CDR3 is given with its conserved first and last residue. Fields, in order: J gene, clone size, V gene, CDR3 length, CDR3 protein. The listing skips clone size in some rows; elsewhere it reads once, few, many or a size class.

TRBJ1-6 | few | TRBV7-8 | 17 | CASSLVAGSSYNSPLHF
TRBJ2-7 | - | TRBV5-4 | 14 | CASSLGQGSYEQYF
TRBJ1-3 | - | TRBV28 | 14 | CASSHTDSGNTIYF
TRBJ2-1 | once | TRBV4-1 | 14 | CASSHPGQGAEQFF
TRBJ1-1 | - | TRBV5-4 | 15 | CASSPPGDRGTEAFF
TRBJ2-7 | - | TRBV7-2 | 15 | CASSLEGGYRSEQYF
TRBJ1-2 | - | TRBV30 | 12 | CAWTGGAYGYTF
TRBJ2-7 | - | TRBV29-1 | 12 | CSVEAAGGEQYF
TRBJ1-5 | - | TRBV30 | 14 | CAWGKAGVNQPQHF
TRBJ2-7 | - | TRBV5-1 | 16 | CASSAVAFEGAGEQYF
TRBJ1-2 | - | TRBV27 | 16 | CASSPQPGQGKNGYTF
TRBJ2-7 | medium-sized | TRBV5-6 | 13 | CASSLTPSYEQYF
TRBJ2-5 | - | TRBV30 | 11 | CAWSEGETQYF
TRBJ2-7 | few | TRBV6-5 | 14 | CASSRGHNSYEQYF
TRBJ2-7 | - | TRBV4-1 | 15 | CASSQPTGTNYEQYF
TRBJ2-7 | - | TRBV4-2 | 15 | CASSSTGQSTYEQYF
TRBJ1-2 | - | TRBV7-2 | 14 | CASSFGTVTDGYTF
TRBJ1-1 | - | TRBV21-1 | 15 | CASSRTNRGNTEAFF
TRBJ1-4 | - | TRBV10-3 | 15 | CAISEEAGLGEKLFF
TRBJ1-5 | - | TRBV30 | 14 | CAWRGSGLNQPQHF
TRBJ2-6 | - | TRBV19 | 18 | CASSIVPVTGSGANVLTF
TRBJ2-3 | - | TRBV7-2 | 15 | CASSIGLAYTDTQYF
TRBJ1-6 | - | TRBV2 | 15 | CASKPVSSYNSPLHF
TRBJ2-5 | - | TRBV15 | 18 | CATSRDYPRQGPQETQYF
TRBJ2-7 | - | TRBV7-9 | 13 | CATLMGGQQTWDF
TRBJ2-1 | - | TRBV15 | 16 | CATSGGSGGADNEQFF
TRBJ2-3 | - | TRBV29-1 | 14 | CSVESGGAGDTQYF
TRBJ2-2 | - | TRBV5-1 | 16 | CASSLTVSGPTGELFF
TRBJ1-1 | once | TRBV5-4 | 13 | CASSFDTNTEAFF
TRBJ2-1 | - | TRBV5-4 | 14 | CASSPGRFYNEQFF
TRBJ1-2 | - | TRBV3-1/TRBV3-2 | 14 | CASSQGWGPMGYTF
TRBJ2-7 | - | TRBV5-6 | 16 | CASSLNVGTGPYEQYF
TRBJ1-3 | - | TRBV9 | 14 | CASSVAPRVDTIYF
TRBJ2-3 | - | TRBV18 | 13 | CASSPRVTDTQYF
TRBJ1-1 | - | TRBV10-1 | 13 | CASSQALNTEAFF
TRBJ2-7 | - | TRBV18 | 13 | CASSPLETYEQYF
TRBJ1-5 | - | TRBV18 | 14 | CASSSTGSNQPQHF
TRBJ2-5 | - | TRBV30 | 15 | CAWSVGGQGYETQYF
TRBJ2-1 | - | TRBV2 | 13 | CATTGVGNNEQFF
TRBJ2-1 | - | TRBV18 | 15 | CASSPLRTGYNEQFF
TRBJ2-1 | - | TRBV28 | 22 | CASSSPRGTSGRQWSSYNEQFF
TRBJ2-1 | - | TRBV27 | 17 | CASSPHLDSGRASEQFF
TRBJ1-1 | - | TRBV5-1 | 16 | CASSLNIGRGLTEAFF
TRBJ1-5 | - | TRBV19 | 13 | CASDEGGNQPQHF
TRBJ2-1 | - | TRBV11-3 | 13 | CASSFVLANEQFF
TRBJ1-2 | few | TRBV4-3 | 17 | CASSHQDRDSALYGYTF
TRBJ1-5 | once | TRBV6-1 | 16 | CASSEGGTGGNQPQHF
TRBJ2-1 | - | TRBV7-2 | 18 | CASSFVGTSGSGYNEQFF